Listed here are 24 T cell receptor beta chains from one sample, sequenced in a study of T cell changes during pregnancy in multiple sclerosis. The data were produced by immunoSEQ multiplex PCR, yet TCRdb's version contains in-frame clones alone and is incomplete. The sample gives 65,000 to 95,000 clones, about 89% of which show up once; over 1.5% is in the top ten. This sample comprised peripheral blood, obtained before pregnancy. The receptors shown here come from a female donor with multiple sclerosis, enrolled in a pregnancy study.

The gene calls are TRBV19 and TRBJ1-2, with 11 nucleotides matching TRBD1. With 6 bases clipped from V and 9 bases from J, the junction kept 9 bases outside the gene matches. CDR1 and CDR2 from the germline V gene are LNHDA and SQIVND (reference sequence). The CDR3 length is 14 residues. The CDR3 DNA sequence: TGTGCCAGTAGGGACGGACAGGGGGCCTTTAGCTACACCTTC. Translating it yields CASRDGQGAFSYTF.

This chain uses TRBV27 with TRBJ1-1; TRBD1 matches 11 bases. With 5 bases clipped from V and 6 bases from J, the junction kept 14 bases outside the gene matches. Per the germline V gene, CDR1 is MNHEY and CDR2 is SMNVEV (reference sequence). The CDR3 consists of 17 residues. CDR3: CASSPRTGGVGRAEAFF. The CDR3 DNA reads as TGTGCCAGCAGTCCTCGGACAGGGGGCGTTGGTCGGGCTGAAGCTTTCTTT.

The rearrangement links TRBV7-9 to TRBJ2-7; tentative D call: TRBD1 (6 bases). The CDR3 sequence is 15 residues long. Germline V gives CDR1 SEHNR, CDR2 FQNEAQ (reference sequence). V lost 1 base to trimming and J lost 3 bases, with 13 bases between them. CDR3 DNA sequence: TGTGCCAGCAGCTTAGTTGGGGACACCGACTACGAGCAGTACTTC. It codes for CASSLVGDTDYEQYF.

The rearrangement uses TRBV4-3 and TRBJ2-1, with 9 bases fitting TRBD1. The CDR3 covers 17 residues. Trimming removed 4 bases from V and 1 base from J; junction bases left unmatched: 8. Germline V lookup: CDR1 LGHNA, CDR2 YSLEER. CDR3 DNA sequence: TGCGCCAGCAGCCCGGGACAGGGAAGGGAGTCCTACAATGAGCAGTTCTTC. It yields the protein CASSPGQGRESYNEQFF.

The CDR3 protein is CAWTKPRRDTGDSPLHF. In nucleotides, the CDR3 is TGTGCCTGGACCAAACCCCGAAGGGACACTGGAGATTCACCCCTCCACTTT. The rearrangement joins TRBV30 to TRBJ1-6; TRBD1 is a possible D gene (6 bases). With 4 bases removed from V and 8 bases from J, the gap between germline ends came to 24 bases. CDR1 and CDR2 from the germline V gene are GTSNPN and SVGIG (reference sequence). The CDR3 sequence is 17 residues long.

This chain's CDR3 is CASSLAAGGANTGELFF. The CDR3 bases are TGTGCCAGCAGCTTAGCAGCGGGGGGCGCGAACACCGGGGAGCTGTTTTTT. The chain has TRBV7-2 and TRBJ2-2; 9 bases map to TRBD2. CDR3 length: 17 residues. V lost 0 bases and J lost 0; bases outside the gene matches: 2. The germline V gene encodes CDR1 SGHTA and CDR2 FQGNSA.

The chain uses TRBV19 and TRBJ1-5; D remains ambiguous. V was shortened by 3 bases and J by 0 bases, with 6 bases between the two germline ends. The CDR3 contains 14 residues. Germline V gene sequence: CDR1 LNHDA, CDR2 SQIVND (reference sequence). CDR3 protein: CASSIVSSNQPQHF. In DNA, the CDR3 is TGTGCCAGTAGTATCGTGAGTAGCAATCAGCCCCAGCATTTT.

The chain recombines TRBV13 with TRBJ1-2; the D is unclear. V was trimmed by 0 bases and J by 0 bases, leaving 8 bases between them. This CDR3 has 15 amino acids. Germline loops: CDR1 PRHDT, CDR2 FYEKMQ (reference sequence). Here the CDR3 reads CASSLGPRANYGYTF. The CDR3 DNA reads TGTGCCAGCAGCTTAGGCCCCCGAGCTAACTATGGCTACACCTTC.

This clone was seen only once. V gene TRBV11-2 combines with J gene TRBJ2-4, with a possible D match to TRBD1 (6 bases). This CDR3 comprises 14 residues. Germline values: CDR1 SGHAT, CDR2 FQNNGV. V lost 1 base and J lost 8, with 12 bases in between. The CDR3 sequence: CASSLGGTKDIQYF. The CDR3 DNA reads TGTGCCAGCAGCTTAGGGGGGACAAAGGACATTCAGTACTTC.

This chain connects TRBV5-1 to TRBJ2-3; D uncertain. The V gene's germline CDR1 is SGHRS and CDR2 YFSETQ. The CDR3 sequence is 15 residues long. Between the trimmed V and J ends, which lost 4 bases and 2 bases, there was a span of 14 bases. This chain's CDR3 is CASSASPRNTDTQYF. The CDR3 nucleotides read TGCGCCAGCAGCGCCTCCCCGCGGAACACAGATACGCAGTATTTT.

The chain links TRBV7-9 to TRBJ1-2; unclear D gene. The CDR3 runs to 13 residues. The germline V and J ends were trimmed by 5 bases and 2 bases, with 9 bases remaining between them. The V gene's germline CDR1 is SEHNR and CDR2 FQNEAQ (reference sequence). The CDR3 loop reads CASSRDTNYGYTF. The CDR3 DNA reads TGTGCCAGCAGCCGCGACACGAACTATGGCTACACCTTC.

V gene TRBV9 combines with J gene TRBJ2-1; 13 nucleotides agree with TRBD2. Germline CDR1 and CDR2: SGDLS and YYNGEE. The CDR3 length is 19 residues. V was pared by 4 bases and J by 2 bases, with 12 bases of the junction left unmatched. CDR3 sequence (DNA): TGTGCCAGCAGCCGAGAGGGGACTAGCGGGGCTCGAGCCTACAATGAGCAGTTCTTC. Protein product: CASSREGTSGARAYNEQFF.

The V and J genes are TRBV27 and TRBJ2-3; 9 bases line up with TRBD1. Trimming took 7 bases from V and 3 from J; bases not matched to a gene: 11. The length of the CDR3 is 16 residues. Per germline, CDR1 MNHEY and CDR2 SMNVEV (reference sequence). CDR3 in amino acids: CASNSYRGLMTDTQYF. CDR3 coding DNA: TGTGCCAGCAACTCCTACAGGGGGCTGATGACAGATACGCAGTATTTT.

This clone appeared a single time. V usage is TRBV28 and J usage is TRBJ2-1; D is ambiguous. Per the germline V gene, CDR1 is MDHEN and CDR2 is SYDVKM. Deletions cut 2 bases from V and 8 bases from J, with 7 bases between. CDR3 length: 12 residues. CDR3 coding DNA: TGTGCCAGCAGTTTAAATCTCGATGAGCAGTTCTTC. Translated: CASSLNLDEQFF.

The chain carries TRBV11-3 and TRBJ1-1; D uncertain. This CDR3 is built from 13 residues. The V end was cut by 5 bases, the J end by 3 bases, with 10 bases between. Germline V gene data show CDR1 as SGHNT and CDR2 as YENEEA. The CDR3, as DNA: TGTGCCAGCAGCAGGAGGCGGCACACTGAAGCTTTCTTT. Its translation: CASSRRRHTEAFF. Combining the CDR3 with reference TRBV11-3 and TRBJ1-1 gives the whole variable domain EAGVVQSPRYKIIEKKQPVAFWCNPISGHNTLYWYLQNLGQGPELLIRYENEEAVDDSQLPKDRFSAERLKGVDSTLKIQPAELGDSAVYLCASSRRRHTEAFFGQGTRLTVV.

The gene calls are TRBV7-2 and TRBJ2-5, with D possibly matching TRBD2 (7 bases). CDR3 size: 14 residues. From germline, CDR1 is SGHTA and CDR2 FQGNSA. The ends were cut back, 0 bases at V and 6 bases at J, with 11 bases in the middle. The CDR3 loop reads CASSLAGGLQTQYF. The CDR3 DNA reads TGTGCCAGCAGCTTAGCGGGGGGGCTGCAGACCCAGTACTTC.

The rearrangement joins TRBV7-8 to TRBJ1-6, with a tentative D call TRBD1 (5 bases). Trimming shortened V by 5 bases and J by 5 bases, and 16 bases separated the two germline ends. This CDR3 has 16 amino acids. Per germline, CDR1 SGHVS and CDR2 FQNEAQ. The CDR3, as DNA: TGTGCCAGCAGCCTCGAATACCAACAGGATAATTCACCCCTCCACTTT. Its protein is CASSLEYQQDNSPLHF.

This chain links TRBV5-6 with TRBJ2-2, with D maybe TRBD2 (6 bases). Between the trimmed V and J ends, which lost 7 bases and 1 base, there was a span of 11 bases. CDR1 SGHDT and CDR2 YYEEEE come from the germline V gene. This CDR3 has 14 residues. CDR3 sequence (DNA): TGTGCCAGCGGCCCGGGACTGAACACCGGGGAGCTGTTTTTT. Translating it yields CASGPGLNTGELFF.

This rearrangement joins TRBV18 to TRBJ1-1, with a weak D call TRBD1 (6 bases). Germline V gene data show CDR1 as KGHSH and CDR2 as LQKENI. CDR3 length: 14 amino acids. Trimming pared 6 bases from V and 4 bases from J, leaving 15 bases between. CDR3 in amino acids: CASSLGGGGTEAFF. The CDR3 region has the DNA TGTGCCAGCTCTCTAGGCGGGGGCGGCACTGAAGCTTTCTTT.

CDR3 sequence: CASSPRTGSYGYTF. CDR3 DNA sequence: TGTGCCAGCAGCCCTAGGACAGGGAGCTATGGCTACACCTTC. The chain couples TRBV7-9 to TRBJ1-2; 8 bases match TRBD1. Trimming at V came to 5 bases and at J to 4 bases, leaving 6 bases not matched to a gene. Looked up from germline, CDR1 is SEHNR and CDR2 is FQNEAQ (reference sequence). The length of the CDR3 is 14 residues.

This chain uses TRBV5-1 with TRBJ1-1, with 10 nucleotides matching TRBD1. Germline-derived CDR1 and CDR2 are SGHRS and YFSETQ. The CDR3 spans 13 residues. J gave up 7 bases and V 4 bases, and 4 bases lay outside the gene matches. The CDR3 region has the DNA TGCGCCAGCAGCCCTGACAGGGGGCTTGAAGCTTTCTTT. Translating it yields CASSPDRGLEAFF.

J is TRBJ2-7 and V is TRBV14; D is unresolved. The CDR3 extends over 12 amino acids. V lost 1 base and J lost 3, with 4 bases in between. Germline CDR1 and CDR2: SGHDN and FVKESK. CDR3 region: CASSQGGYEQYF. CDR3 nucleotides: TGTGCCAGCAGCCAAGGAGGCTACGAGCAGTACTTC.

The chain recombines TRBV7-3 with TRBJ1-2, with D perhaps matching TRBD1 (5 bases). Germline lookup yields CDR1 SGHTA and CDR2 FQGTGA. V gave up 5 bases and J gave up 8 bases, with 15 bases separating them. The CDR3 contains 13 residues. The CDR3: CASSKTVSHGYTF. The DNA of the CDR3 is TGTGCCAGCAGCAAGACAGTCTCTCACGGCTACACCTTC.

This rearrangement joins TRBV9 to TRBJ1-5, with D possibly TRBD1 on 5 matching bases. V dropped 0 bases and J dropped 0 bases, with 7 bases sitting between them. CDR3 length equals 15 residues. The germline V gene has CDR1 SGDLS and CDR2 YYNGEE. The CDR3 DNA is TGTGCCAGCAGCGTAGGAGGACATAGCAATCAGCCCCAGCATTTT. Translated, it gives CASSVGGHSNQPQHF.